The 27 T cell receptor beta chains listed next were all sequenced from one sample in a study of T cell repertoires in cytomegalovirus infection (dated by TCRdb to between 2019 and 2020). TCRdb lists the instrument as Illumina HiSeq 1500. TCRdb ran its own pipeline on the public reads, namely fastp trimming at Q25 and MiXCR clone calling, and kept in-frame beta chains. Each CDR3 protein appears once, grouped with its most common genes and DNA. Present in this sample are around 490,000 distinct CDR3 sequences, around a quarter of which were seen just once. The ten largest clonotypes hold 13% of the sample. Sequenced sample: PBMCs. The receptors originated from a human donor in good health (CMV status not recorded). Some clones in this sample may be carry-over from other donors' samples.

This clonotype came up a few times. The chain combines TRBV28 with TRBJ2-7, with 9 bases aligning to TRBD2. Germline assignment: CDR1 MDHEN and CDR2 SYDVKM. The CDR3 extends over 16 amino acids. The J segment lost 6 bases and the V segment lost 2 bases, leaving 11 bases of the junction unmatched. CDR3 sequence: CASSLAGAGGGFEQYF. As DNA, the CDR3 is TGTGCCAGCAGTTTAGCGGGGGCGGGAGGGGGTTTCGAGCAGTACTTC.

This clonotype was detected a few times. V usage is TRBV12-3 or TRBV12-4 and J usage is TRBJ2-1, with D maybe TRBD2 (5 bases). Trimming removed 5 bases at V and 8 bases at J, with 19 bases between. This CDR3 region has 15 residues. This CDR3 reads CASSPVVQRADEQFF. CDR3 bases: TGTGCCAGCAGTCCAGTCGTGCAGAGGGCCGATGAGCAGTTCTTC.

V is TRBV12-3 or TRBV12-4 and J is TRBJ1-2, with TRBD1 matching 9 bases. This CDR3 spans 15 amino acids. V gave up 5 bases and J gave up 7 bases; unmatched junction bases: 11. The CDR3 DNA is TGTGCCAGCAGTGCACGAACGGGACAGGGAAGTGGCTACACCTTC. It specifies CASSARTGQGSGYTF.

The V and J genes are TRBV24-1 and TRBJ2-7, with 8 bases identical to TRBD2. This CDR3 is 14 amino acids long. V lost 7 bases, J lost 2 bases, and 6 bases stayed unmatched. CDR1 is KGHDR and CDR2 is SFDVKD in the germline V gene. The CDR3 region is CATRSGRPPYEQYV. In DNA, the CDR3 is TGTGCCACCAGGAGCGGGAGACCTCCCTACGAGCAGTACGTC.

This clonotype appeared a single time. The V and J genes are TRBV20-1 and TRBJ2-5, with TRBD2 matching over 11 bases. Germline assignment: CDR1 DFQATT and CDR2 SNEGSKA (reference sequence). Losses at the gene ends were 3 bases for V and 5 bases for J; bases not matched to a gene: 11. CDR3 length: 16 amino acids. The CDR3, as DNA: TGCAGTGCTAGTGCCGGACTAGCGGGCCTTCGGGAGACCCAGTACTTC. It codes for CSASAGLAGLRETQYF.

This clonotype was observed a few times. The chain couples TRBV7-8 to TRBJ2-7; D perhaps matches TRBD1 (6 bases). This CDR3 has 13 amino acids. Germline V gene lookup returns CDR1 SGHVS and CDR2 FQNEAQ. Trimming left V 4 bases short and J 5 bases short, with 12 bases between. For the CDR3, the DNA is TGTGCCAGCAGCTGGACAGAGGGAGACGAGCAGTACGTC. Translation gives CASSWTEGDEQYV.

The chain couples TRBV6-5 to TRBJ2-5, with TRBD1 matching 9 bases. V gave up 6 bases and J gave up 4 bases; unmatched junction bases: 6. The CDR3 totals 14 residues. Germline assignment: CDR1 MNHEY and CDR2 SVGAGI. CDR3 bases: TGTGCCAGCAGACAACCGGGACAGGGAGAGACCCAGTACTTC. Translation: CASRQPGQGETQYF.

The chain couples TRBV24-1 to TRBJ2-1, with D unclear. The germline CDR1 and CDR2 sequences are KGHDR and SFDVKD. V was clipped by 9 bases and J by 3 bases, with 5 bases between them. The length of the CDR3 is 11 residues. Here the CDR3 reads CATQLYNEQFF. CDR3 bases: TGTGCCACCCAGCTCTACAATGAGCAGTTCTTC.

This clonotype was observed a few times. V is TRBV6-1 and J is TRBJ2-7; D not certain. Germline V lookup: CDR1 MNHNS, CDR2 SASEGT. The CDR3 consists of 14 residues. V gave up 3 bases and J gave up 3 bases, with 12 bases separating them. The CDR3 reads CASSENPVGYEQYV. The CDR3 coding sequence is TGTGCCAGCAGTGAGAACCCCGTGGGCTACGAGCAGTACGTC.

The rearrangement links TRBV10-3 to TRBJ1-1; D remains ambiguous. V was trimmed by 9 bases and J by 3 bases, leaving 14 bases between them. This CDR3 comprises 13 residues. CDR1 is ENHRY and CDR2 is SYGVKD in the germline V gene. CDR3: CAISRVGDTEAFF. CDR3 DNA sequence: TGTGCCATTTCCCGCGTCGGGGACACTGAAGCTTTCTTT.

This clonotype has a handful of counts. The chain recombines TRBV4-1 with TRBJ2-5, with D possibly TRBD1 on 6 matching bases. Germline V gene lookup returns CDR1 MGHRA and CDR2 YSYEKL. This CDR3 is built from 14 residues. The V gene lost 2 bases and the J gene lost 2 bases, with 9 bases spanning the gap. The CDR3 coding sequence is TGCGCCAGCAGCCAACCCACAGGGCAAGAGACCCAGTACTTC. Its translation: CASSQPTGQETQYF.

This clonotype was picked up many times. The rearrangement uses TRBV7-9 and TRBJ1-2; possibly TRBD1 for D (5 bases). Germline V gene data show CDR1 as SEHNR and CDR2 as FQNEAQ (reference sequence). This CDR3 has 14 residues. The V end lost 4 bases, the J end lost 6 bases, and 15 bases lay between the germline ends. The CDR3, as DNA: TGTGCCAGCAGCTCGGACATGGACCCTCATGGCTACACCTTC. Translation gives CASSSDMDPHGYTF.

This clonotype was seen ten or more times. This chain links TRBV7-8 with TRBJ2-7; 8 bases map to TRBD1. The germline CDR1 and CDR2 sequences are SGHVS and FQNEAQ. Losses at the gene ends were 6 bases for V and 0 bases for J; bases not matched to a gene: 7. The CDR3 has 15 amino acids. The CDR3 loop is CASSFGQGPSYEQYF. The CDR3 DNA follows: TGTGCCAGCAGTTTCGGACAGGGCCCCTCCTACGAGCAGTACTTC.

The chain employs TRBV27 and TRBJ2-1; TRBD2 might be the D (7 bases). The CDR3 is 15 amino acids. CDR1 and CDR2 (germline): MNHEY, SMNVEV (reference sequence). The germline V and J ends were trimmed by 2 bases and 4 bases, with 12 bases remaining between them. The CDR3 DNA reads TGTGCCAGCAGTTTAACAGCGGGACAATACAATGAGCAGTTCTTC. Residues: CASSLTAGQYNEQFF.

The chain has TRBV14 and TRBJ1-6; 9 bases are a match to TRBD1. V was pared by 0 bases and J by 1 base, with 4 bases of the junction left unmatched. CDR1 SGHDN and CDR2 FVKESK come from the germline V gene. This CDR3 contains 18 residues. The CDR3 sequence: CASSQDRDRGSYNSPLHF. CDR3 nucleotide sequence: TGTGCCAGCAGCCAAGATCGCGACAGGGGGTCCTATAATTCACCCCTCCACTTT.

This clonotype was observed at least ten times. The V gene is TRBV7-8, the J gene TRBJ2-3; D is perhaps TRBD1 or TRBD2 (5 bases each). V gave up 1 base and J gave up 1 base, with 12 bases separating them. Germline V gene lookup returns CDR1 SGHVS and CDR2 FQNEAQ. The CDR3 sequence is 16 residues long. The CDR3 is CASSLGSVGRTDTQYF. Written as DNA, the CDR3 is TGTGCCAGCAGCTTAGGATCTGTGGGACGCACAGATACGCAGTATTTT.

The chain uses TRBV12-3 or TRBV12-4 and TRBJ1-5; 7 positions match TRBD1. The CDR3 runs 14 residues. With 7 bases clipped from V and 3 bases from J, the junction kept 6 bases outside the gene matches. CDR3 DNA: TGTGCCAGCACCTTGACAGGGTTCAATCAGCCCCAGCATTTT. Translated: CASTLTGFNQPQHF.

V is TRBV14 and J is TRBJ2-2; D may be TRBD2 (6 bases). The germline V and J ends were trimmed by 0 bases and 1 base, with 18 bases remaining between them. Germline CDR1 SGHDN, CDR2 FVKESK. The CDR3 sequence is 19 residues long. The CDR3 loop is CASSQDLPGLSKNTGELFF. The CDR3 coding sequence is TGTGCCAGCAGCCAAGACTTACCGGGACTCAGTAAGAACACCGGGGAGCTGTTTTTT.

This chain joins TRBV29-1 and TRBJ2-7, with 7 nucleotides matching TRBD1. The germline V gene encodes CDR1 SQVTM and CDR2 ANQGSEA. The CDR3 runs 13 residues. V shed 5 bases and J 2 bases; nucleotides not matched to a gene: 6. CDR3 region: CSVLGDRAYEQYV. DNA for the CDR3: TGCAGCGTTTTGGGTGACAGGGCCTACGAGCAGTACGTC.

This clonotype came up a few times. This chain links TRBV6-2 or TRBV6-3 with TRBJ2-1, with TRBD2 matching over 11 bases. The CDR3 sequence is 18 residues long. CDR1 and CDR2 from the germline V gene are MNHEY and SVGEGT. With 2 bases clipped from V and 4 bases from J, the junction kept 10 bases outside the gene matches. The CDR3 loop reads CASSYASLGLAAYNEQFF. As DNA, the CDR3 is TGTGCCAGCAGTTACGCCTCCCTGGGACTAGCGGCTTACAATGAGCAGTTCTTC.

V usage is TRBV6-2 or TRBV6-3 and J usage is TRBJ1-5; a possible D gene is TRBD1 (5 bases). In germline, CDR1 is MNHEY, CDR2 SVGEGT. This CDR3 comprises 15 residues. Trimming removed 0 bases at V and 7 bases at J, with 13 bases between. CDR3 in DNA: TGTGCCAGCAGTTACTCGAGGGGTACGGGACAGCCCCAGCATTTT. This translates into CASSYSRGTGQPQHF.

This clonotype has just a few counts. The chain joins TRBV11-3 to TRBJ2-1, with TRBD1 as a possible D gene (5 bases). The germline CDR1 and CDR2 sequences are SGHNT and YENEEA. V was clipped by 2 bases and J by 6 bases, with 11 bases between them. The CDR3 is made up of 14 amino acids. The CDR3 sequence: CASSLYVGVNEQFF. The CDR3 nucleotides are TGTGCCAGCAGCTTATATGTAGGGGTCAATGAGCAGTTCTTC. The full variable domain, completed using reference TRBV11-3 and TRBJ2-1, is EAGVVQSPRYKIIEKKQPVAFWCNPISGHNTLYWYLQNLGQGPELLIRYENEEAVDDSQLPKDRFSAERLKGVDSTLKIQPAELGDSAVYLCASSLYVGVNEQFFGPGTRLTVL.

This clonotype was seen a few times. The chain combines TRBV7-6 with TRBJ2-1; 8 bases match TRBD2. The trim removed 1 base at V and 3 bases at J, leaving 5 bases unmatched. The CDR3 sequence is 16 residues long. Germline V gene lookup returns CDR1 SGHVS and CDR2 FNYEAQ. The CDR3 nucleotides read TGTGCCAGCAGCTTAGACCCGGGAGGGATCTACAATGAGCAGTTCTTC. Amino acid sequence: CASSLDPGGIYNEQFF.

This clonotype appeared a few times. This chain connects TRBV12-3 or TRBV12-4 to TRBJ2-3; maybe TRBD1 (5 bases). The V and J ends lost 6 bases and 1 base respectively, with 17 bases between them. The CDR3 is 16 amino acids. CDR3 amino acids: CASSSPQVTGTDTQYF. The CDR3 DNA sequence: TGTGCCAGCAGCTCCCCACAGGTTACGGGCACAGATACGCAGTATTTT.

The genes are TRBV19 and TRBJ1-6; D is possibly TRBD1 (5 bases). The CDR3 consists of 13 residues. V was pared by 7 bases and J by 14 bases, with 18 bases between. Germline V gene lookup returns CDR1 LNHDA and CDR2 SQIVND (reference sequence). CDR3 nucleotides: TGTGCCAGTAAGATAACAGGAACCTCTTCCCTCCACTTT. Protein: CASKITGTSSLHF. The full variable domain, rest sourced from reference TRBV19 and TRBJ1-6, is DGGITQSPKYLFRKEGQNVTLSCEQNLNHDAMYWYRQDPGQGLRLIYYSQIVNDFQKGDIAEGYSVSREKKESFPLTVTSAQKNPTAFYLCASKITGTSSLHFGNGTRLTVT.

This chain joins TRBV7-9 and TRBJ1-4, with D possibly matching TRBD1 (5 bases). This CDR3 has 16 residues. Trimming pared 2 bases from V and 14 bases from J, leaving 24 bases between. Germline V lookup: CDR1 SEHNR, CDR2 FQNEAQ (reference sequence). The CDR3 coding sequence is TGTGCCAGCAGCTTATCACAACAGGAGGCCGTGCTTCAGCTGTTTTTT. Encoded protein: CASSLSQQEAVLQLFF.

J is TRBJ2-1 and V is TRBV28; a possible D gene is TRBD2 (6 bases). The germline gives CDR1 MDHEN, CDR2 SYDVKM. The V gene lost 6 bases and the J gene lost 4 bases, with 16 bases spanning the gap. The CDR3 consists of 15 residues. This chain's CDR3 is CASRGAGRMYNEQFF. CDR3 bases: TGTGCCAGCAGAGGAGCGGGTCGTATGTACAATGAGCAGTTCTTC.